A single T cell receptor beta chain is shown here with its context. Germline V CDR1 and CDR2: MDHEN, SYDVKM. Trimming cost V 1 base and J 7 bases; bases outside gene matches: 6. The CDR3 totals 16 residues. This specimen belongs to a study of shared clonotypes between healthy human individuals. Sequencing was performed with immunoSEQ multiplex PCR; in TCRdb, only in-frame clones are kept and a portion is missing. The sample has roughly 2.2 million clones, 93% seen once. V gene TRBV28 combines with J gene TRBJ1-6; 8 bases are shared with TRBD1. The receptor was derived from a man in his late teens or twenties in good health. Some clones in this sample may be carry-over from other donors' samples. Sequenced: naive CD4+ T cells from PBMCs. Indicated subset: CD45RA+ positively selected. Here the CDR3 reads CASSLFRDRPNSPLHF. The CDR3 bases are TGTGCCAGCAGTTTATTCCGGGACAGGCCGAATTCACCCCTCCACTTT.